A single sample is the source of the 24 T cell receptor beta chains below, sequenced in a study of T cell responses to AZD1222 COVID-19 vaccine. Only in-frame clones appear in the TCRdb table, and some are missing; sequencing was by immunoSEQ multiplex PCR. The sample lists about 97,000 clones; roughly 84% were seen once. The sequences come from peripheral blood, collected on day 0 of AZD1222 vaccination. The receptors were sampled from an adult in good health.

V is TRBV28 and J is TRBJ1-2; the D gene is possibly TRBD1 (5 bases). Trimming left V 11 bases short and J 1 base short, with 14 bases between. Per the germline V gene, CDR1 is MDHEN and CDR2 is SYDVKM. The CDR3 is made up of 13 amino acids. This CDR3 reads CAGGTELNYGYTF. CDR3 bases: TGTGCCGGCGGGACGGAACTTAACTATGGCTACACCTTC.

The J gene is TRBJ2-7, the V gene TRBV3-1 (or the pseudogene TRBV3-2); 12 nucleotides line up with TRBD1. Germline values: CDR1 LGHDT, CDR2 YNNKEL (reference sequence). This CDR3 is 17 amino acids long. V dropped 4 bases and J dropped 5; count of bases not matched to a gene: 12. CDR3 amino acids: CASSPKRPGQGAHEQYF. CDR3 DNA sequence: TGTGCCAGCAGCCCAAAAAGACCGGGACAGGGGGCCCACGAGCAGTACTTC.

CDR3 DNA sequence: TGTGCCAGCAGCGGGAAAGGGTTCCTCTCTGGGGCCAACGTCCTGACTTTC. Protein: CASSGKGFLSGANVLTF. The chain links TRBV7-2 to TRBJ2-6; D unresolved. Trimming removed 5 bases from V and 0 bases from J, with 14 bases in between. There are 17 residues in the CDR3. Germline CDR1 reads SGHTA; CDR2 reads FQGNSA.

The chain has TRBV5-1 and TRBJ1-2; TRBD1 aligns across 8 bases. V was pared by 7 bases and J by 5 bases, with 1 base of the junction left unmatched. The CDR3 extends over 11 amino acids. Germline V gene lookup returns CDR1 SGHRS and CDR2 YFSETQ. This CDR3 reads CASGQGYGYTF. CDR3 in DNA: TGCGCCAGCGGACAGGGTTATGGCTACACCTTC.

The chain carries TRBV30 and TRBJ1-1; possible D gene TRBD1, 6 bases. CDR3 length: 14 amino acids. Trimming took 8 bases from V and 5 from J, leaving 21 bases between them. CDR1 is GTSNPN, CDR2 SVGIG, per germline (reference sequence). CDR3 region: CAQSRGPPKTEAFF. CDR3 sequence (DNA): TGTGCCCAGAGTCGGGGGCCGCCGAAGACTGAAGCTTTCTTT. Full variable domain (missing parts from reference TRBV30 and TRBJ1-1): SQTIHQWPATLVQPVGSPLSLECTVEGTSNPNLYWYRQAAGRGLQLLFYSVGIGQISSEVPQNLSASRPQDRQFILSSKKLLLSDSGFYLCAQSRGPPKTEAFFGQGTRLTVV.

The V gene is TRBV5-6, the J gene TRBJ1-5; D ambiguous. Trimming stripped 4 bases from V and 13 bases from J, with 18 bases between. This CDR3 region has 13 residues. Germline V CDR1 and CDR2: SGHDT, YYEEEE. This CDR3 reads CASSRTVDEAQHF. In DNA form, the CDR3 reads TGTGCCAGCAGCCGGACGGTTGACGAGGCTCAGCATTTT.

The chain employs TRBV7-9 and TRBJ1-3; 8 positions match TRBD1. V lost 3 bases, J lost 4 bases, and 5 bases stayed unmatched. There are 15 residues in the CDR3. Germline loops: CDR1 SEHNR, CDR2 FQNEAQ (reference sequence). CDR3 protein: CASSFRTGTGNTIYF. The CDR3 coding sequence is TGTGCCAGCAGCTTCAGGACAGGGACGGGAAACACCATATATTTT.

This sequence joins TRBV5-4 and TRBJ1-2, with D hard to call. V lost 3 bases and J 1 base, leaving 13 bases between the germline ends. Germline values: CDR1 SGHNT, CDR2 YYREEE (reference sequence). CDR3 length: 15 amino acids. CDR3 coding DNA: TGTGCCAGCAGCTCTCCCTGGACGGTTAACTATGGCTACACCTTC. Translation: CASSSPWTVNYGYTF.

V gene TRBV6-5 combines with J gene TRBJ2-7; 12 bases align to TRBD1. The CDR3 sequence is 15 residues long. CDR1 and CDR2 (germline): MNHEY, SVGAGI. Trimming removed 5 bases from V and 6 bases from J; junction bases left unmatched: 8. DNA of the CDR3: TGTGCCAGCAGTAGGACGGGACAGGGGGCGCCCGAGCAGTACTTC. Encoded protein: CASSRTGQGAPEQYF.

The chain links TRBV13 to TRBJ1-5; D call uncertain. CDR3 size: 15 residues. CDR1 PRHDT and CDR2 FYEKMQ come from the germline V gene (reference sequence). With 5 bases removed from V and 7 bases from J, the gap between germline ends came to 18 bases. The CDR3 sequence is CASSQRPHAGQPQHF. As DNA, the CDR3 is TGTGCCAGCAGCCAGCGCCCTCACGCGGGACAGCCCCAGCATTTT.

CDR3 sequence reads: CASSPLAGGTRNEQFF. For the CDR3, the DNA is TGTGCCAGCTCACCACTGGCGGGGGGTACCCGGAATGAGCAGTTCTTC. The chain joins TRBV18 to TRBJ2-1; TRBD2 matches 8 bases. Trimming took 1 base from V and 7 from J; bases not matched to a gene: 9. The CDR3 totals 16 residues. Germline-derived CDR1 and CDR2 are KGHSH and LQKENI.

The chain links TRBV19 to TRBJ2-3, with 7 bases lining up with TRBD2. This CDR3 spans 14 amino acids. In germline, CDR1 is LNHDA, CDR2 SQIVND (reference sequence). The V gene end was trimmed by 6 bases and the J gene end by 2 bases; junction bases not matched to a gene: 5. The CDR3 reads CASSLGGFTDTQYF. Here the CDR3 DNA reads TGTGCCAGTAGCTTGGGGGGGTTCACAGATACGCAGTATTTT.

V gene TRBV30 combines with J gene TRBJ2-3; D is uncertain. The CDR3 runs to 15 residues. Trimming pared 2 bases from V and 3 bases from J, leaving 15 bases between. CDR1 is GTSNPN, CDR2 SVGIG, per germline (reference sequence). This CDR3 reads CAWSRLRADTDTQYF. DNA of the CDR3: TGTGCCTGGAGTCGCCTCCGGGCTGATACAGATACGCAGTATTTT.

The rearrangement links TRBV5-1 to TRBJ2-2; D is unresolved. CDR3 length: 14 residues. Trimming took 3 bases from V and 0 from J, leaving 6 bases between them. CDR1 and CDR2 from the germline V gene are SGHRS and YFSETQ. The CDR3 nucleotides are TGCGCCAGCAGCTCCCCCGCGAACACCGGGGAGCTGTTTTTT. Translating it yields CASSSPANTGELFF.

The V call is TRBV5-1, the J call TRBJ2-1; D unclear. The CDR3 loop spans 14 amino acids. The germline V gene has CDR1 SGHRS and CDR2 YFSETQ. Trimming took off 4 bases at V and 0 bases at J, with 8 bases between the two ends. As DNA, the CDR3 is TGCGCCAGCAGCCAGAGGAGCTCCTACAATGAGCAGTTCTTC. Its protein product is CASSQRSSYNEQFF. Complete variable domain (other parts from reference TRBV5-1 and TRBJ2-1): KAGVTQTPRYLIKTRGQQVTLSCSPISGHRSVSWYQQTPGQGLQFLFEYFSETQRNKGNFPGRFSGRQFSNSRSEMNVSTLELGDSALYLCASSQRSSYNEQFFGPGTRLTVL.

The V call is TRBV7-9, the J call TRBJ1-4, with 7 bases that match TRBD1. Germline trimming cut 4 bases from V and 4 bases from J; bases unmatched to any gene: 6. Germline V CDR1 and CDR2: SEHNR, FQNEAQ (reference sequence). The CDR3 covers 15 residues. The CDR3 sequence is CASSSDRRDNEKLFF. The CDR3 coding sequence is TGTGCCAGCAGCTCGGACAGGCGTGATAATGAAAAACTGTTTTTT.

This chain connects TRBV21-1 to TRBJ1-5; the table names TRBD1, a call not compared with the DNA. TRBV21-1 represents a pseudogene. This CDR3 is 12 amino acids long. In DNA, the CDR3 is TGTGCCGGGGGACAGAAAAATCAGCCCCAGCATTTT. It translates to CAGGQKNQPQHF.

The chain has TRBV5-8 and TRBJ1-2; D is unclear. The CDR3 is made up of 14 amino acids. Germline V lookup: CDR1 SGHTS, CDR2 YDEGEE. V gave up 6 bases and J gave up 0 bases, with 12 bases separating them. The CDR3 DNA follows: TGTGCCAGCACCTATGGAGGGTCTAACTATGGCTACACCTTC. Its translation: CASTYGGSNYGYTF. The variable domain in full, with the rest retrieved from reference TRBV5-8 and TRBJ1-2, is EAGVTQSPTHLIKTRGQQATLRCSPISGHTSVYWYQQALGLGLQFLLWYDEGEERNRGNFPPRFSGRQFPNYSSELNVNALELEDSALYLCASTYGGSNYGYTFGSGTRLTVV.

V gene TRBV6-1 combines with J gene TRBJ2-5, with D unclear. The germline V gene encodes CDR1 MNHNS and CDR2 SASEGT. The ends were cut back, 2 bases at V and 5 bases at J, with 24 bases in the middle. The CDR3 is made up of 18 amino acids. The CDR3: CASSEPDWGTVQAETQYF. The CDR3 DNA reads TGTGCCAGCAGTGAACCCGACTGGGGAACAGTTCAGGCGGAGACCCAGTACTTC.

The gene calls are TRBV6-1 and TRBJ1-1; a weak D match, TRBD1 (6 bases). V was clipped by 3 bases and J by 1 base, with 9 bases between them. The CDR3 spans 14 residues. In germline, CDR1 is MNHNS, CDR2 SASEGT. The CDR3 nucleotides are TGTGCCAGCAGTGACAGGGGCGCGAACACTGAAGCTTTCTTT. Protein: CASSDRGANTEAFF.

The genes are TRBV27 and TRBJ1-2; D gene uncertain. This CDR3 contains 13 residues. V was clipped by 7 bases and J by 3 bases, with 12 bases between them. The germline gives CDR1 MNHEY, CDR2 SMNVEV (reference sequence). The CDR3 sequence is CASKLWGDYGYTF. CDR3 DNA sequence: TGTGCCAGCAAGCTCTGGGGTGACTATGGCTACACCTTC.

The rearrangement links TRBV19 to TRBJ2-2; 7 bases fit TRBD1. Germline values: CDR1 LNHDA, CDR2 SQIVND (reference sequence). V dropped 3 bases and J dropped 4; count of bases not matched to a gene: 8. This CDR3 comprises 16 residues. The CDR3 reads CASSIRGGAATGELFF. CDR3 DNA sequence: TGTGCCAGTAGTATTAGAGGGGGCGCAGCCACCGGGGAGCTGTTTTTT.

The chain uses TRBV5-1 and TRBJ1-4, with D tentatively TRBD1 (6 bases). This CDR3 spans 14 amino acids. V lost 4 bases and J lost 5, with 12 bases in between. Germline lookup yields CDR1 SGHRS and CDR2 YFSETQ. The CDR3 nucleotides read TGCGCCAGCAGCAGAGACAGGATGAATGAAAAACTGTTTTTT. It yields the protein CASSRDRMNEKLFF.

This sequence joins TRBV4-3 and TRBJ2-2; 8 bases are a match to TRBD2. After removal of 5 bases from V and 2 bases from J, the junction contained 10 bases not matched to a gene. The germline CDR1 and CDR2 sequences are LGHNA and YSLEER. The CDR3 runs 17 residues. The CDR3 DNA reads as TGCGCCAGCAGCTCCGCGGGGGGCGGACCTAACACCGGGGAGCTGTTTTTT. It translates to CASSSAGGGPNTGELFF.